The clone carrying this T cell receptor beta chain has only one observation. Original processing notes: From reference gene primer amplification, estimates of nucleated cell counts were derived. Clones were sequenced by immunoSEQ multiplex PCR, and TCRdb holds only the in-frame ones, with some missing. The DNA gave D and trimming, while V, J and clone size come from that table. The sample yields roughly 64,000 clones, over 65% seen once. The data originate from a study of blood T cell repertoires in COVID-19. Study at large: Both acute and convalescent COVID-19 samples were obtained from the United States, Italy and Spain. PBMCs, B-cell-depleted T cells, or T cells were the source of the cDNA or gDNA that made up the material.

This TCR came from a man aged 55 to 69 with COVID-19, enrolled during active disease. What was sequenced was peripheral blood.

As DNA, the CDR3 is TGTGCCAGCAGTATCACGGGTAGCACAGATACGCAGTATTTT. Its translation: CASSITGSTDTQYF. The V call is TRBV27, the J call TRBJ2-3; D remains unclear. The ends were cut back, 5 bases at V and 0 bases at J, with 9 bases in the middle. From germline, CDR1 is MNHEY and CDR2 SMNVEV (reference sequence). CDR3 length equals 14 residues.